This T cell receptor (beta chain) came from a study of T cells after posttransplantation cyclophosphamide. Data came from immunoSEQ multiplex PCR; TCRdb stores just in-frame clones and leaves some out. The data contain about 12,000 clones, 2% to 2.5% of them singletons. A remark on this clone: Its antigen is still unknown. The junction and the germline gene differ at one end; a read error may be behind it.

General observations from the study: Donor-recipient repertoire similarity was low at 1-2 months, rising over year one. Blood and skin or GI T cell repertoires showed limited TRB overlap. Recipient CMV seropositivity and CMV reactivation strongly tracked TRB clonality.

A marrow graft followed busulfan-fludarabine conditioning, with cyclophosphamide on days +3 and +4. The germline V gene encodes CDR1 SNHLY and CDR2 FYNNEI. The length of the CDR3 is 13 residues. This TCR came from a male patient aged 25-45 years who received an allogeneic stem cell transplant from a related donor, was CMV-positive, and had no GVHD. Certain T cells may be donor cells from the graft. This material consisted of PBMCs, taken after allogeneic stem cell transplant with posttransplant cyclophosphamide. V and J are TRBV2 and TRBJ1-4; 10 bases line up with TRBD1. This chain's CDR3 is CASSDPPAGTGVF. CDR3 in DNA: TGTGCCAGCAGTGACCCCCCCGCCGGGACAGGGGTCTTT.